Below, 15 T cell receptor beta chains from the same sample are listed, as sequenced in a study of early T cells in non-severe SARS-CoV-2 infection. Via MiXCR, TCRdb re-called the 5' RACE reads, giving one row per CDR3 protein. The sample contains tens of thousands of distinct CDR3 sequences, about 10% of which appear only once. Material: whole blood. These receptor sequences come from an adult who was a healthcare worker with PCR-confirmed SARS-CoV-2 infection or an uninfected control (not recorded which).

This clonotype was seen ten or more times. V usage is TRBV5-1 and J usage is TRBJ2-1; 7 nucleotides line up with TRBD2. The CDR3 is 18 amino acids. Germline CDR1 and CDR2: SGHRS and YFSETQ. V lost 1 base and J lost 0; bases outside the gene matches: 10. CDR3 bases: TGCGCCAGCAGCTTGAGACCGACTAGCCTAAGCTCCTACAATGAGCAGTTCTTC. This gives the protein CASSLRPTSLSSYNEQFF. Supplemented by reference TRBV5-1 and TRBJ2-1, the full variable domain reads KAGVTQTPRYLIKTRGQQVTLSCSPISGHRSVSWYQQTPGQGLQFLFEYFSETQRNKGNFPGRFSGRQFSNSRSEMNVSTLELGDSALYLCASSLRPTSLSSYNEQFFGPGTRLTVL.

On this clonotype: A clone one base away is much larger, so this may be a read error. This chain connects TRBV11-2 to TRBJ2-1; D is possibly TRBD2 (6 bases). Germline-derived CDR1 and CDR2 are SGHAT and FQNNGV. There are 15 residues in the CDR3. The CDR3, as DNA: TGTGTCAGCACCCAACGGGGAGGAGAGAACAATGAGCAGTTCTTC. Translating it yields CVSTQRGGENNEQFF.

Many counts were recorded for this clonotype. The CDR3 loop reads CASSLAGGEGSIGNTIYF. CDR3 nucleotides: TGCGCCAGCAGCTTGGCCGGTGGGGAAGGCTCTATAGGAAACACCATATATTTT. The chain joins TRBV5-1 to TRBJ1-3; D is undetermined. Per the germline V gene, CDR1 is SGHRS and CDR2 is YFSETQ. The CDR3 totals 18 residues. V was shortened by 0 bases and J by 4 bases, with 20 bases between the two germline ends.

The V and J genes are TRBV7-9 and TRBJ1-1; D ambiguous. The germline V gene has CDR1 SEHNR and CDR2 FQNEAQ (reference sequence). Trimming pared 3 bases from V and 2 bases from J, leaving 7 bases between. The CDR3 is made up of 13 amino acids. CDR3 sequence (DNA): TGTGCCAGCAGCTTTTCAGCTAACACTGAAGCTTTCTTT. Translation gives CASSFSANTEAFF. Filled out from reference TRBV7-9 and TRBJ1-1, the complete variable domain reads DTGVSQNPRHKITKRGQNVTFRCDPISEHNRLYWYRQTLGQGPEFLTYFQNEAQLEKSRLLSDRFSAERPKGSFSTLEIQRTEQGDSAMYLCASSFSANTEAFFGQGTRLTVV.

This clonotype has a handful of counts. This chain links TRBV4-1 with TRBJ1-3; the D is unclear. Trimming stripped 0 bases from V and 1 base from J, with 13 bases between. Germline V gene data show CDR1 as MGHRA and CDR2 as YSYEKL. The CDR3 runs 17 residues. The CDR3 bases are TGCGCCAGCAGCCAAGAGCTACGTTTTTCTTCTGGAAACACCATATATTTT. Protein sequence: CASSQELRFSSGNTIYF.

The sample holds a few counts of this clonotype. The chain couples TRBV18 to TRBJ2-3; 7 bases map to TRBD2. Germline CDR1 KGHSH, CDR2 LQKENI. CDR3 length: 15 residues. J gave up 2 bases and V 3 bases, and 5 bases lay outside the gene matches. The CDR3 sequence is CASSPGLEITDTQYF. CDR3 sequence (DNA): TGTGCCAGCTCACCTGGACTAGAGATCACAGATACGCAGTATTTT.

This clonotype has more than one count but fewer than ten. The rearrangement joins TRBV30 to TRBJ2-1; TRBD2 agrees at 7 bases. CDR3 length equals 13 residues. Germline V lookup: CDR1 GTSNPN, CDR2 SVGIG (reference sequence). J lost 8 bases, V lost 2 bases, and 6 bases had no gene match. Here the CDR3 DNA reads TGTGCCTGGAGTCCAGGACTAGTTGATGAGCAGTTCTTC. As protein: CAWSPGLVDEQFF.

Many counts were recorded for this clonotype. The CDR3 DNA reads TGTGCCAGCAGCTCCGGGTTGGCGTCCTACAATGAGCAGTTCTTC. Translating gives CASSSGLASYNEQFF. This chain joins TRBV9 and TRBJ2-1; unclear D gene. The CDR3 is made up of 15 amino acids. V was clipped by 4 bases and J by 1 base, with 12 bases between them. Germline V CDR1 and CDR2: SGDLS, YYNGEE.

This clonotype came up many times. The chain has TRBV11-2 and TRBJ2-1, with 7 positions matching TRBD2. The CDR3 length is 15 residues. Germline assignment: CDR1 SGHAT and CDR2 FQNNGV. Trimming at V came to 1 base and at J to 8 bases, leaving 8 bases not matched to a gene. The CDR3 region has the DNA TGTGCCAGCAGCTTAGGGAGTTCTAGCGGCGATGAGCAGTTCTTC. It codes for CASSLGSSSGDEQFF.

The chain has TRBV10-3 and TRBJ2-7; TRBD2 aligns across 8 bases. The V and J ends lost 8 bases and 5 bases, in that order; junction bases with no gene match: 8. The CDR3 spans 13 residues. CDR1 ENHRY and CDR2 SYGVKD come from the germline V gene. CDR3 residues: CAIGRTSSHEQYF. CDR3 coding DNA: TGTGCCATCGGCAGGACTAGCAGCCACGAGCAGTACTTC.

V and J are TRBV6-5 and TRBJ2-1, with D maybe TRBD1 (5 bases). The CDR3 is made up of 14 amino acids. V lost 0 bases, J lost 4 bases, and 7 bases lay in between. CDR1 and CDR2 (germline): MNHEY, SVGAGI. The CDR3, as DNA: TGTGCCAGCAGTTACTCAGGGGAATACAATGAGCAGTTCTTC. Translation: CASSYSGEYNEQFF.

The rearrangement links TRBV29-1 to TRBJ2-1, with D perhaps given as TRBD1 or TRBD2 (5 bases each). The V end lost 2 bases, the J end lost 9 bases, and 11 bases lay between the germline ends. This CDR3 region has 12 residues. CDR1 is SQVTM, CDR2 ANQGSEA, per germline. The CDR3 DNA follows: TGCAGCGTTGAAATGGGGGAAGCTGAGCAGTTCTTC. Translating it yields CSVEMGEAEQFF.

The chain has TRBV4-1 and TRBJ1-1, with 12 bases that match TRBD1. The germline V gene encodes CDR1 MGHRA and CDR2 YSYEKL. The CDR3 has 16 residues. V dropped 4 bases and J dropped 2; count of bases not matched to a gene: 5. CDR3 nucleotides: TGCGCCAGCAGCCCTTTGGGACAGGGGGCAAACACTGAAGCTTTCTTT. It specifies CASSPLGQGANTEAFF.

There are many counts of this clonotype. The V and J genes are TRBV27 and TRBJ2-5, with 8 bases that match TRBD1. There are 17 residues in the CDR3. V was pared by 2 bases and J by 4 bases, with 12 bases of the junction left unmatched. Germline V CDR1 and CDR2: MNHEY, SMNVEV (reference sequence). The DNA of the CDR3 is TGTGCCAGCAGTTTACAGAACCGACAGGGGAATAGAGAGACCCAGTACTTC. Protein: CASSLQNRQGNRETQYF.

This clonotype turned up a few times. V usage is TRBV7-2 and J usage is TRBJ2-1; D gene unclear. Germline V gene sequence: CDR1 SGHTA, CDR2 FQGNSA. V was shortened by 5 bases and J by 5 bases, with 7 bases between the two germline ends. This CDR3 region has 12 residues. The CDR3 region is CASSTRDNEQFF. The CDR3 bases are TGTGCCAGCAGCACGCGCGACAATGAGCAGTTCTTC. The whole variable domain, remainder taken from reference TRBV7-2 and TRBJ2-1, is GAGVSQSPSNKVTEKGKDVELRCDPISGHTALYWYRQSLGQGLEFLIYFQGNSAPDKSGLPSDRFSAERTGGSVSTLTIQRTQQEDSAVYLCASSTRDNEQFFGPGTRLTVL.